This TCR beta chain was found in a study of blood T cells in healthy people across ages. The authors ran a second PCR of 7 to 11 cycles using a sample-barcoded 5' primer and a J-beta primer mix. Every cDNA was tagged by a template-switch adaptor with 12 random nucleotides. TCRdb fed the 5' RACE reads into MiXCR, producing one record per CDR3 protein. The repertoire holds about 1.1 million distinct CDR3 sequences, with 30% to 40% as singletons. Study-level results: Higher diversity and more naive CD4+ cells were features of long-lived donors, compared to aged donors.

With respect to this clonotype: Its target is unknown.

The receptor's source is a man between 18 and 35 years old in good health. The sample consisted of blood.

The CDR3 loop is CASSQVGVGLAGGAYNEQFF. The CDR3 region has the DNA TGTGCCAGCAGCCAAGTTGGTGTGGGGCTAGCGGGGGGTGCCTACAATGAGCAGTTCTTC. The V and J genes are TRBV14 and TRBJ2-1; 11 bases agree with TRBD2. This CDR3 has 20 amino acids. Germline lookup yields CDR1 SGHDN and CDR2 FVKESK. V lost 1 base and J lost 2; bases outside the gene matches: 13.